The present T cell receptor (beta chain) was sequenced within a study of blood T cell repertoires in COVID-19. Whole-study context: T cells, B-cell-depleted T cells, or PBMCs supplied cDNA or gDNA.

V lost 1 base and J 3 bases, leaving 7 bases between the germline ends. Germline-derived CDR1 and CDR2 are LGHNT and FRNRAP. This CDR3 contains 13 residues. TCRdb's table, derived via immunoSEQ multiplex PCR, lists solely in-frame clones and lacks some. The sample carries 150,000 to 200,000 clones, 88% recorded once. The chain links TRBV12-5 to TRBJ2-7; D uncertain. The sequenced sample consisted of PBMCs or T cells enriched from blood (not recorded which). This clonotype was obtained from a woman between 18 and 29 years old who had recovered from COVID-19. The DNA of the CDR3 is TGTGCTAGTGGTTTGGGGGCAGGCTACGAGCAGTACTTC. Encoded protein: CASGLGAGYEQYF.